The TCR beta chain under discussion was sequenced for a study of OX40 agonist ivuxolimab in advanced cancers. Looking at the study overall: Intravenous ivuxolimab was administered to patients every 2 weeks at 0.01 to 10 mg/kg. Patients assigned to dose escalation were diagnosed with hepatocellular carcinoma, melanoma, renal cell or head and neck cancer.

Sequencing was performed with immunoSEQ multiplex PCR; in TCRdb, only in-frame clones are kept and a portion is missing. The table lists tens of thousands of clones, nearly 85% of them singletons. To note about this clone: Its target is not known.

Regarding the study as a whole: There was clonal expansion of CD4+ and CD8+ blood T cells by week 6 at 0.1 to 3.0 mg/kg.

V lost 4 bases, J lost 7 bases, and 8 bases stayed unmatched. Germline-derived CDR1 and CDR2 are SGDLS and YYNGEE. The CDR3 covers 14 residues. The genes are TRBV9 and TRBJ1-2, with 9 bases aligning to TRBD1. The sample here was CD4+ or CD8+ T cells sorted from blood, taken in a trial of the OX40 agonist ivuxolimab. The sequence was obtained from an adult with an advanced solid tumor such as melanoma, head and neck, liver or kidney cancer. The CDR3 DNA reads TGTGCCAGCAGCTTGGGACAGGGATTACCTGGCTACACCTTC. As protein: CASSLGQGLPGYTF.